This T cell receptor beta chain was identified in a study of CD8+ T cells in alopecia areata. As to treatment: oral pan-JAK inhibitor, 5-10 mg twice daily. A single count supports this clone. This CDR3 has 14 residues. Germline values: CDR1 SEHNR, CDR2 FQNEAQ (reference sequence). V gave up 5 bases and J gave up 2 bases; unmatched junction bases: 4. Extracted from the samples, RNA was reverse transcribed into cDNA to serve as the sequencing template. TCRdb's copy holds only in-frame clones and misses some; the assay was immunoSEQ multiplex PCR. The sample carries roughly 100,000 clones, 60% recorded once.

Sequenced here: CD8+ T cells sorted from blood, sampled between weeks 55 and 65, from a patient treated with tofacitinib. The TCR sequence derives from a human donor with alopecia areata. The chain uses TRBV7-9 and TRBJ1-1; 8 bases are shared with TRBD1. The CDR3 DNA follows: TGTGCCAGCAGCCCGGACAGGGATAACACTGAAGCTTTCTTT. This encodes CASSPDRDNTEAFF.